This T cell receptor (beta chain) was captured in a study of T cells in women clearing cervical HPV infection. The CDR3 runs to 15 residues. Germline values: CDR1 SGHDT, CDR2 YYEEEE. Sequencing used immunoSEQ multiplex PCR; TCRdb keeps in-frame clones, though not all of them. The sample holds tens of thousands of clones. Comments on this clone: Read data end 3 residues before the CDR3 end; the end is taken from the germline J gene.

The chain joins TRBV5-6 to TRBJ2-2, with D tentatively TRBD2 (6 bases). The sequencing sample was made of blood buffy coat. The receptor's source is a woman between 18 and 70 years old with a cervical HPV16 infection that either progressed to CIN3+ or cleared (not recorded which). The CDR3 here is CASSSTREANEKLFF. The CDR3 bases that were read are TGTGCCAGCAGCTCGACCAGGGAGGCTAATGAAAAG.